This entry is about one T cell receptor (beta chain). The entry originates in a study of lymphopenia after photon versus proton radiotherapy. Germline CDR1 SGHAT, CDR2 FQNNGV. This CDR3 contains 14 residues. The V end lost 2 bases, the J end lost 6 bases, and 13 bases lay between the germline ends. The protocol was immunoSEQ multiplex PCR, while the TCRdb copy is restricted to in-frame clones and leaves out a portion. The table lists approximately 12,000 clones, around 89% of them singletons. This receptor was obtained from a man aged 55 to 69 with pancreatic cancer. Sample: peripheral blood, taken from a patient treated with photon-based radiotherapy. The chain employs TRBV11-2 and TRBJ1-1; D is possibly TRBD1 (6 bases). CDR3 nucleotide sequence: TGTGCCAGCAGCTTAATTGCAGGGGCCCCTGAAGCTTTCTTT. It yields the protein CASSLIAGAPEAFF.